This T cell receptor beta chain originates from a study of vaccination and CD4 T cells after COVID-19. For the study at large: Ranging from 14 to 241, the interval between dose two and post-vaccine sampling had a median of about 76 days.

Researchers used the Oncomine TCR Beta short-read assay to sequence DNA from cultured CD4+ T cells. TCRdb called the PCR reads again in MiXCR, with one record for every CDR3 protein. Altogether under 25,000 distinct CDR3 sequences are present, less than 70% being singletons, with the ten largest covering under 7%. The treatment here: roughly 10-day PBMC culture with coronavirus spike peptide pools or control peptides (ViraFEST assay). Using peptide pools, antigen-specific T cells were expanded in ViraFEST before TCRs were sequenced. Cell culture was performed with around 2 million PBMCs per well in the presence of about 9.3 IU/ml IL-2 and 10 ug/ml peptide pools. Germline CDR1 SGHNT, CDR2 YENEEA. The CDR3 length is 17 residues. The V end lost 3 bases, the J end lost 8 bases, and 25 bases lay between the germline ends. For this clonotype: Its antigen remains unidentified.

The TCR sequence derives from a human donor who had recovered from COVID-19. This chain uses TRBV11-3 with TRBJ1-1; a weak D match, TRBD1 (5 bases). The sequenced material came from CD4+ T cells from blood, cultured in vitro. As DNA, the CDR3 is TGTGCCAGCAGCTTTCGGGCGACAGTTTCGCCATTTCCCGAAGCTTTCTTT. Residues: CASSFRATVSPFPEAFF.